This TCR beta chain comes out of a study of T cells in localized non-small cell lung cancer. Profiling relied on immunoSEQ multiplex PCR, and the TCRdb table lists in-frame clones only, not all of them. The sample consists of about 2,800 clones, more than 25% of them appearing once. Germline V CDR1 and CDR2: SGHRS, YFSETQ. V was trimmed by 0 bases and J by 0 bases, leaving 6 bases between them. The CDR3 spans 14 residues. The chain carries TRBV5-1 and TRBJ1-1; unclear D gene. The TCR comes from a female donor of 60 years or more with stage I squamous cell lung carcinoma. The sample here was normal lung tissue next to the tumor, taken before any cancer treatment. The CDR3 reads CASSLDGMNTEAFF. In nucleotides, the CDR3 is TGCGCCAGCAGCTTGGACGGCATGAACACTGAAGCTTTCTTT.